This T cell receptor beta chain was obtained from a study of shared clonotypes between healthy human individuals. The authors distributed each subset's genomic DNA evenly over several immunoSEQ plates. The protocol was immunoSEQ multiplex PCR, while the TCRdb copy is restricted to in-frame clones and leaves out a portion. The data hold about 2.1 million clones, with 90% to 95% observed a single time. The CDR3 loop spans 14 amino acids. Per germline, CDR1 MDHEN and CDR2 SYDVKM. With V trimmed by 2 bases and J by 7 bases, 8 bases remained unmatched. Naivety among CD8 cells was defined by CD45RO negativity and positive CCR7 selection, thereby excluding terminally differentiated effector memory CD45RA+ cells.

This rearrangement joins TRBV28 to TRBJ2-7; 7 nucleotides match TRBD1. Sequenced input: naive CD8+ T cells from PBMCs. This receptor was identified in a man aged 18 to 30 in good health. Some clones in this sample may be carry-over from other donors' samples. CDR3 in amino acids: CASSLGPTGQEQYF. The CDR3 region has the DNA TGTGCCAGCAGTTTAGGACCGACAGGGCAAGAGCAGTACTTC.